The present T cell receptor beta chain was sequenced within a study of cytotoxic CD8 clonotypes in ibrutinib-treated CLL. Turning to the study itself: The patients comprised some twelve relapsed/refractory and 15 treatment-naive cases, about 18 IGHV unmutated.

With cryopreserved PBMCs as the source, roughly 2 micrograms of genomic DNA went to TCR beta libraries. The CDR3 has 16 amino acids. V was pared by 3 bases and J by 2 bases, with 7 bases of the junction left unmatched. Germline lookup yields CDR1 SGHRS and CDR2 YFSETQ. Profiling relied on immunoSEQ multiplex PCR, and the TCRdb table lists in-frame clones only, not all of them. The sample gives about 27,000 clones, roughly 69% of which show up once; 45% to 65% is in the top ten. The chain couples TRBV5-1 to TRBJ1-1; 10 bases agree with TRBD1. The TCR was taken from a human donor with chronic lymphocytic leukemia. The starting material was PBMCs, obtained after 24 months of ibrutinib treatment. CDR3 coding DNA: TGCGCCAGCAGCTCCGGGACAGGGGTTATAAACACTGAAGCTTTCTTT. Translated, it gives CASSSGTGVINTEAFF.